Below, 21 T cell receptor beta chains from the same sample are listed, as sequenced in a study of vaccination and CD4 T cells after COVID-19. Their specific antigens are unknown. Sequenced with the Oncomine TCR Beta short-read assay was DNA taken from cultured CD4+ T cells. TCRdb reanalysed the PCR reads using MiXCR and keeps one entry per CDR3 protein. The repertoire has about 10,000 distinct CDR3 sequences, roughly 77% of them found once; the top ten carry about 8.8%. Treatment defined: 10-day PBMC culture with coronavirus spike peptide pools or control peptides (ViraFEST assay). Sequenced material: CD4+ T cells from blood, cultured in vitro. The receptors derive from a human donor who had recovered from COVID-19.

The chain couples TRBV15 to TRBJ1-3, with D unclear. CDR3 size: 15 residues. Between the trimmed V and J ends, which lost 5 bases and 0 bases, there was a span of 11 bases. The germline CDR1 and CDR2 sequences are LNHNV and YYDKDF (reference sequence). The CDR3 is CATSPQMTSGNTIYF. CDR3 coding DNA: TGTGCCACCAGCCCCCAAATGACCTCTGGAAACACCATATATTTT.

This clonotype appeared once. The rearrangement joins TRBV9 to TRBJ1-2, with D perhaps TRBD1 (6 bases). The germline V gene encodes CDR1 SGDLS and CDR2 YYNGEE. This CDR3 is built from 17 residues. Trimming pared 3 bases from V and 9 bases from J, leaving 27 bases between. The CDR3 spells CASSATLPGGLGDSYTF. For the CDR3, the DNA is TGTGCCAGCAGCGCCACCCTCCCGGGGGGGCTAGGAGATAGCTACACCTTC.

This clonotype turned up a few times. V usage is TRBV11-2 and J usage is TRBJ1-6; the D is unclear. The CDR3 has 14 residues. V was trimmed by 2 bases and J by 7 bases, leaving 9 bases between them. Germline values: CDR1 SGHAT, CDR2 FQNNGV. CDR3 nucleotides: TGTGCCAGCAGCTTACGTCAGATCAATTCACCCCTCCACTTT. Encoded protein: CASSLRQINSPLHF.

This chain links TRBV20-1 with TRBJ1-5, with a possible D match to TRBD1 (5 bases). Germline V lookup: CDR1 DFQATT, CDR2 SNEGSKA (reference sequence). The CDR3 runs to 13 residues. V lost 4 bases to trimming and J lost 4 bases, with 11 bases between them. The CDR3: CSAKSWGNQPQHF. In DNA, the CDR3 is TGCAGTGCTAAGAGCTGGGGGAATCAGCCCCAGCATTTT.

The chain links TRBV7-2 to TRBJ2-7; no clear D gene. Trimming left V 2 bases short and J 6 bases short, with 23 bases between. This CDR3 is built from 17 residues. Germline V gene sequence: CDR1 SGHTA, CDR2 FQGNSA. The CDR3 spells CASSLRASGVGFLEQYF. CDR3 nucleotide sequence: TGTGCCAGCAGCTTACGGGCTAGTGGAGTTGGGTTCCTCGAGCAGTACTTC.

This clonotype was counted once. The rearrangement joins TRBV20-1 to TRBJ2-7; 8 bases agree with TRBD1. The V gene's germline CDR1 is DFQATT and CDR2 SNEGSKA (reference sequence). The trim removed 1 base at V and 0 bases at J, leaving 5 bases unmatched. The CDR3 covers 15 residues. The CDR3 spells CSARVWTGSSYEQYF. The CDR3 DNA is TGCAGTGCTAGAGTCTGGACAGGGTCCTCCTACGAGCAGTACTTC.

The rearrangement joins TRBV6-2 or TRBV6-3 to TRBJ1-5; D not certain. The V gene lost 10 bases and the J gene lost 4 bases, with 17 bases spanning the gap. Germline V CDR1 and CDR2: MNHEY, SVGEGT. The CDR3 totals 14 residues. The chain's CDR3 is CATTIAGSNQPQHF. Written as DNA, the CDR3 is TGTGCCACCACTATAGCTGGATCAAATCAGCCCCAGCATTTT.

The chain links TRBV20-1 to TRBJ1-5; D gene ambiguous. There are 14 residues in the CDR3. Deletions cut 4 bases from V and 3 bases from J, with 13 bases between. Germline lookup yields CDR1 DFQATT and CDR2 SNEGSKA (reference sequence). The CDR3 region has the DNA TGCAGTGCTATGGTAGGGATTGCCAATCAGCCCCAGCATTTT. Its protein product is CSAMVGIANQPQHF.

By share of the sample, this clonotype is medium-sized. The gene calls are TRBV7-7 and TRBJ2-5; D not resolved. Per germline, CDR1 SSHAT and CDR2 FNYEAQ (reference sequence). V lost 3 bases, J lost 1 base, and 9 bases lay in between. This CDR3 has 14 residues. The CDR3 region has the DNA TGTGCCAGCAGCTTCGGGCCCACCCAAGAGACCCAGTACTTC. The encoded protein is CASSFGPTQETQYF.

This chain links TRBV24-1 with TRBJ1-5; 7 bases line up with TRBD1. V dropped 4 bases and J dropped 2; count of bases not matched to a gene: 4. The CDR3 consists of 15 residues. Germline lookup yields CDR1 KGHDR and CDR2 SFDVKD. CDR3 protein: CATSDPGTGNQPQHF. The CDR3 bases are TGTGCCACCAGTGACCCCGGGACAGGCAATCAGCCCCAGCATTTT.

V and J are TRBV7-2 and TRBJ1-2; TRBD1 matches at 9 bases. V gave up 5 bases and J gave up 11 bases; unmatched junction bases: 15. CDR1 and CDR2 (germline): SGHTA, FQGNSA. The CDR3 is 15 residues long. The CDR3 here is CASSLNSGTGYTYTF. CDR3 nucleotide sequence: TGTGCCAGCAGCCTCAACTCCGGGACAGGGTATACGTACACCTTC.

The chain links TRBV6-5 to TRBJ1-6, with D hard to call. This CDR3 has 15 residues. V was cut by 0 bases and J by 7 bases, with 10 bases left in between. Germline-derived CDR1 and CDR2 are MNHEY and SVGAGI. CDR3 in DNA: TGTGCCAGCAGTTACTCGACTGGGAGAAATTCACCCCTCCACTTT. This sequence encodes CASSYSTGRNSPLHF.

Relative to its sample, this clonotype is medium-sized (0.01 to 0.1%). The J gene is TRBJ2-5, the V gene TRBV25-1; 14 nucleotides match TRBD2. The germline CDR1 and CDR2 sequences are MGHDK and SYGVNS. The CDR3 is 13 residues long. The junction had 0 bases not matched to a gene; V was cut back by 8 bases and J by 4 bases. CDR3 protein: CASGTSGRETQYF. CDR3 DNA: TGTGCCAGCGGGACTAGCGGGAGAGAGACCCAGTACTTC.

This clonotype appeared once. The chain uses TRBV7-2 and TRBJ1-5; D is ambiguous. V was pared by 2 bases and J by 8 bases, with 10 bases between. Germline assignment: CDR1 SGHTA and CDR2 FQGNSA. The CDR3 length is 13 residues. The CDR3 DNA is TGTGCCAGCAGCTTATCGGCTAGGAAGCCCCAGCATTTT. Residues: CASSLSARKPQHF. The full variable domain, its missing parts supplied by reference TRBV7-2 and TRBJ1-5, is GAGVSQSPSNKVTEKGKDVELRCDPISGHTALYWYRQSLGQGLEFLIYFQGNSAPDKSGLPSDRFSAERTGGSVSTLTIQRTQQEDSAVYLCASSLSARKPQHFGDGTRLSIL.

The genes are TRBV28 and TRBJ1-2; D not certain. The V end lost 2 bases, the J end lost 4 bases, and 8 bases lay between the germline ends. The CDR3 length is 13 residues. The V gene's germline CDR1 is MDHEN and CDR2 SYDVKM. CDR3 loop: CASSLAAPYGYTF. Written as DNA, the CDR3 is TGTGCCAGCAGTTTAGCGGCCCCCTATGGCTACACCTTC.

This chain uses TRBV12-3 or TRBV12-4 with TRBJ2-1; 7 bases map to TRBD2. The CDR3 totals 16 residues. After removal of 5 bases from V and 7 bases from J, the junction contained 14 bases not matched to a gene. The CDR3 DNA reads as TGTGCCAGCAGTCTTAAAGGGGCGGGAGTGCGAAATGAGCAGTTCTTC. It translates to CASSLKGAGVRNEQFF.

The chain uses TRBV6-2 or TRBV6-3 and TRBJ1-2; TRBD1 agrees at 7 bases. The ends lost 5 bases at V and 1 base at J; junction bases unmatched: 4. The CDR3 length is 14 residues. Germline CDR1 and CDR2: MNHEY and SVGEGT. The CDR3: CASSLQGINYGYTF. The CDR3 coding sequence is TGTGCCAGCAGTCTACAGGGGATTAACTATGGCTACACCTTC.

The chain employs TRBV28 and TRBJ1-1; 7 nucleotides match TRBD1. Germline V gene sequence: CDR1 MDHEN, CDR2 SYDVKM. The V segment lost 2 bases and the J segment 3 bases; nucleotides outside the gene matches: 3. The CDR3 is 14 amino acids. CDR3 sequence reads: CASSLAGQHTEAFF. The CDR3 region has the DNA TGTGCCAGCAGTTTAGCGGGACAGCACACTGAAGCTTTCTTT.

By proportion, this clonotype is medium-sized. This chain joins TRBV20-1 and TRBJ2-2, with 7 bases fitting TRBD2. CDR1 and CDR2 from the germline V gene are DFQATT and SNEGSKA (reference sequence). The CDR3 runs 15 residues. J gave up 7 bases and V 4 bases, and 12 bases lay outside the gene matches. Written as DNA, the CDR3 is TGCAGTGCTAAGCAGCGGGATGGGGTGGGCGGGGAGCTGTTTTTT. Translation gives CSAKQRDGVGGELFF.

V and J are TRBV15 and TRBJ1-5; the D gene is possibly TRBD1 (6 bases). The germline CDR1 and CDR2 sequences are LNHNV and YYDKDF (reference sequence). V was pared by 1 base and J by 3 bases, with 13 bases between. This CDR3 has 16 amino acids. Written as DNA, the CDR3 is TGTGCCACCAGCAGAGCCGTGACAGGCGACAATCAGCCCCAGCATTTT. Translating gives CATSRAVTGDNQPQHF.

The chain carries TRBV27 and TRBJ1-6; D remains unclear. The CDR3 sequence is 15 residues long. Trimming shortened V by 0 bases and J by 9 bases, and 12 bases separated the two germline ends. Germline CDR1 and CDR2: MNHEY and SMNVEV (reference sequence). The chain's CDR3 is CASSLSRAVGSPLHF. The DNA of the CDR3 is TGTGCCAGCAGTTTATCTCGAGCCGTGGGTTCACCCCTCCACTTT.